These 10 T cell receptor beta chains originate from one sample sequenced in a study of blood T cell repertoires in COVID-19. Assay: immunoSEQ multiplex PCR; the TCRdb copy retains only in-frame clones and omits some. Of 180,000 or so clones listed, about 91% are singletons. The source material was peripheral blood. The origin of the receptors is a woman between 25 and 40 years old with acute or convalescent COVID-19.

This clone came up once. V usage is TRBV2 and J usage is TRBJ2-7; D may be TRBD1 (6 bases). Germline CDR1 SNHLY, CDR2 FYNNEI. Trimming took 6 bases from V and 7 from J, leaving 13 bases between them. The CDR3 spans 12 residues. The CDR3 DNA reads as TGTGCCAGCAGGTGGGACCAGGGGGAGCAGTACTTC. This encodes CASRWDQGEQYF. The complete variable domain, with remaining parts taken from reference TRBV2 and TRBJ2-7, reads EPEVTQTPSHQVTQMGQEVILRCVPISNHLYFYWYRQILGQKVEFLVSFYNNEISEKSEIFDDQFSVERPDGSNFTLKIRSTKLEDSAMYFCASRWDQGEQYFGPGTRLTVT.

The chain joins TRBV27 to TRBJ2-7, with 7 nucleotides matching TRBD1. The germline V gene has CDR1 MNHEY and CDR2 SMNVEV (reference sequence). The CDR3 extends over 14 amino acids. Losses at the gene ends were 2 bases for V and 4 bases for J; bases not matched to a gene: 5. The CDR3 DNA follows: TGTGCCAGCAGTTTAGTGGGGACAGAGTACGAGCAGTACTTC. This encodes CASSLVGTEYEQYF.

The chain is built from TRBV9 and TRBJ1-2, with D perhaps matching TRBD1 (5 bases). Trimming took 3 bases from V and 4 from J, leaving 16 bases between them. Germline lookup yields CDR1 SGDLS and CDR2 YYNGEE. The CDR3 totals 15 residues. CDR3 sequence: CASSAGLQNSYGYTF. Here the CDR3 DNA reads TGTGCCAGCAGCGCGGGACTGCAGAATTCCTATGGCTACACCTTC.

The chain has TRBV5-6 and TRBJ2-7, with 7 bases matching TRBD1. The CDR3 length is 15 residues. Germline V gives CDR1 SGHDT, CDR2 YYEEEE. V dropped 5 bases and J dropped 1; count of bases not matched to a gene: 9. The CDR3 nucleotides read TGTGCCAGCAGTCTAACAGGGGATTGGTCCTACGAGCAGTACTTC. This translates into CASSLTGDWSYEQYF. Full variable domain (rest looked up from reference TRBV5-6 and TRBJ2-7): DAGVTQSPTHLIKTRGQQVTLRCSPKSGHDTVSWYQQALGQGPQFIFQYYEEEERQRGNFPDRFSGHQFPNYSSELNVNALLLGDSALYLCASSLTGDWSYEQYFGPGTRLTVT.

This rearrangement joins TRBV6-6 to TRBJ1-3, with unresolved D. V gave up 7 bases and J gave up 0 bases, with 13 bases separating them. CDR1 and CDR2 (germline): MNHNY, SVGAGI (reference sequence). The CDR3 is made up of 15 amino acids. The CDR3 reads CASITDIYSGNTIYF. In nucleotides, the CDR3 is TGTGCCAGCATCACCGACATTTACTCTGGAAACACCATATATTTT.

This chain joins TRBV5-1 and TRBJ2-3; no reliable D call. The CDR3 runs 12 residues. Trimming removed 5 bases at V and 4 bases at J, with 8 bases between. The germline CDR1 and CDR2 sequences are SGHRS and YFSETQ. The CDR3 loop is CASRLYSDTQYF. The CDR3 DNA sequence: TGCGCCAGCAGGCTATACTCAGATACGCAGTATTTT.

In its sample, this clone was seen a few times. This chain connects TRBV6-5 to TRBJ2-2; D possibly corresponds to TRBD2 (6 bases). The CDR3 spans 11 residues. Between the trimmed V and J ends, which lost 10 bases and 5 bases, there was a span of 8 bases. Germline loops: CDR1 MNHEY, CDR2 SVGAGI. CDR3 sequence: CATGGTGELFF. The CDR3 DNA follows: TGTGCCACTGGGGGGACCGGGGAGCTGTTTTTT.

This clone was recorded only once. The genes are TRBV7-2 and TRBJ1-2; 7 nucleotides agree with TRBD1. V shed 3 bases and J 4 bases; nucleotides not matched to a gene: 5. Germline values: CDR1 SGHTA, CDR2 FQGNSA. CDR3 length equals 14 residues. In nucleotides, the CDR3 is TGTGCCAGCAGCTTCTCACAGGGGCTCTATGGCTACACCTTC. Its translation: CASSFSQGLYGYTF.

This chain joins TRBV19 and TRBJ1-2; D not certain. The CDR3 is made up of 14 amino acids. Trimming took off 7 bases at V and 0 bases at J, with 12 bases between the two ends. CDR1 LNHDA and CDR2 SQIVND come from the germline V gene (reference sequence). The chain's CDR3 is CASTPAATNYGYTF. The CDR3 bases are TGTGCCAGTACGCCGGCGGCCACTAACTATGGCTACACCTTC.

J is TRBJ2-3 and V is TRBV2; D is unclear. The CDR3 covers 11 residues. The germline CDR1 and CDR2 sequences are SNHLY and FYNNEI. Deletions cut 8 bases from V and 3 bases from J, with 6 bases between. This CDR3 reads CASSVTDTQYF. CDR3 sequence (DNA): TGTGCCAGCTCGGTGACAGATACGCAGTATTTT.